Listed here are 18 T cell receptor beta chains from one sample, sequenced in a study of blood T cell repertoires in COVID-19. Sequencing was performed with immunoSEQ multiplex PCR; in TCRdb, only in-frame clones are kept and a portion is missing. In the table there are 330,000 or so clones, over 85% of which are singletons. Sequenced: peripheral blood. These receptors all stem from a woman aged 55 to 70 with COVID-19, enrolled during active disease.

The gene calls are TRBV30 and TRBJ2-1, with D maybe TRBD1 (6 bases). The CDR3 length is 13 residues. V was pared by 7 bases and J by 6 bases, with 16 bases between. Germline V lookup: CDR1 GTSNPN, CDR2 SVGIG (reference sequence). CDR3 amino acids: CAYHTGMGNEQFF. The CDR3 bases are TGTGCCTACCATACAGGGATGGGCAATGAGCAGTTCTTC.

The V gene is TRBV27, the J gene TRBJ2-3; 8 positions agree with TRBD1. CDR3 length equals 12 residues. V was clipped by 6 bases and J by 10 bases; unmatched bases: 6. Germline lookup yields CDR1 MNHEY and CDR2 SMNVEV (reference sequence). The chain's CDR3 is CASSPQGASQYF. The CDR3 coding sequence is TGTGCCAGCAGCCCTCAGGGGGCGTCGCAGTATTTT.

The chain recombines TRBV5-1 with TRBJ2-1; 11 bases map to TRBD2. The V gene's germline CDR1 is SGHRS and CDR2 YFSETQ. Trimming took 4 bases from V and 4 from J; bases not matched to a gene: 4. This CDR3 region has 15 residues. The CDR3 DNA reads TGCGCCAGCAGCCCGACTAGCGGGGAGTACAATGAGCAGTTCTTC. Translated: CASSPTSGEYNEQFF.

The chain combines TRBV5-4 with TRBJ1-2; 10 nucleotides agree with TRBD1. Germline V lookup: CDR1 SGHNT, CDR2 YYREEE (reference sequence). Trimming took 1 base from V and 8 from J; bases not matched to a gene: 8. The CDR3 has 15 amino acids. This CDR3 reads CASSLFSTGGSGYTF. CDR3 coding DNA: TGTGCCAGCAGCTTGTTTTCGACAGGGGGCAGCGGCTACACCTTC.

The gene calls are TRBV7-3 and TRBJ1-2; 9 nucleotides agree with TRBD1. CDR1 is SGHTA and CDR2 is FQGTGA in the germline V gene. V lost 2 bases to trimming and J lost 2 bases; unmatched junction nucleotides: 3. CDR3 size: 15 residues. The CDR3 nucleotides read TGTGCCAGCAGCTTAGGCGGACAGGGGAACTATGGCTACACCTTC. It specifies CASSLGGQGNYGYTF.

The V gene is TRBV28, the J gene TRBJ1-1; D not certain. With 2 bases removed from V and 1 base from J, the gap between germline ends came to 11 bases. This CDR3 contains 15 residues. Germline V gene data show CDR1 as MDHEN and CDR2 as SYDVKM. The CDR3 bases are TGTGCCAGCAGTTTAGTTGTGGGCTCGAACACTGAAGCTTTCTTT. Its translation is CASSLVVGSNTEAFF.

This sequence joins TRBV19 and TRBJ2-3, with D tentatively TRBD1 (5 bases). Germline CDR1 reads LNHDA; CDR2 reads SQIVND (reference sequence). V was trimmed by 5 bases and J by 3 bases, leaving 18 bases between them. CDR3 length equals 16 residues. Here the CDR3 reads CASSFQAQRGTDTQYF. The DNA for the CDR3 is TGTGCCAGTAGTTTCCAAGCGCAAAGGGGTACAGATACGCAGTATTTT.

The CDR3 sequence is CASSQDPDGATYEQYF. CDR3 DNA: TGCGCCAGCAGCCAAGACCCTGACGGAGCGACCTACGAGCAGTACTTC. The V call is TRBV4-1, the J call TRBJ2-7; D not resolved. Germline-derived CDR1 and CDR2 are MGHRA and YSYEKL. Trimming cost V 0 bases and J 2 bases, with 14 bases left between them. The CDR3 runs 16 residues.

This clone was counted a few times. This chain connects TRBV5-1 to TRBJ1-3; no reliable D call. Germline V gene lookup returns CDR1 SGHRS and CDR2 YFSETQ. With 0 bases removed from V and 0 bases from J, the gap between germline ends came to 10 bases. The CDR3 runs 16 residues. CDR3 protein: CASSLDSGLSGNTIYF. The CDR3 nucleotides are TGCGCCAGCAGCTTGGACAGCGGGCTCTCTGGAAACACCATATATTTT.

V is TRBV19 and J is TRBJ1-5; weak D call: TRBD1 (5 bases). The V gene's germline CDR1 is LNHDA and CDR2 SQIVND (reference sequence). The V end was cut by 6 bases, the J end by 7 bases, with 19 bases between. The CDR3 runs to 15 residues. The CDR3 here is CASSFLRGAGQPQHF. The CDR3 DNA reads TGTGCCAGTAGCTTTCTTCGAGGGGCGGGACAGCCCCAGCATTTT.

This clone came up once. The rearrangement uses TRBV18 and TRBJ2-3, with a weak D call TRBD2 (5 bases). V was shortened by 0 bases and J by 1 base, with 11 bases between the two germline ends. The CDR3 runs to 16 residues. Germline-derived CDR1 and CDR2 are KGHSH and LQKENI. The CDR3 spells CASSPPDLRGTDTQYF. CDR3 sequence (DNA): TGTGCCAGCTCACCACCGGATTTGAGGGGCACAGATACGCAGTATTTT.

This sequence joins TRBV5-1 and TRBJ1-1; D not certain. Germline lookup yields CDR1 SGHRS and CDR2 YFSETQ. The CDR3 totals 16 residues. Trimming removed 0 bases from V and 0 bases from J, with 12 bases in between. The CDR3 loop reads CASSLDYSGVNTEAFF. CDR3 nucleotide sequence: TGCGCCAGCAGCTTGGATTATTCCGGGGTGAACACTGAAGCTTTCTTT. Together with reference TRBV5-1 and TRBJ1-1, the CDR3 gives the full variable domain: KAGVTQTPRYLIKTRGQQVTLSCSPISGHRSVSWYQQTPGQGLQFLFEYFSETQRNKGNFPGRFSGRQFSNSRSEMNVSTLELGDSALYLCASSLDYSGVNTEAFFGQGTRLTVV.

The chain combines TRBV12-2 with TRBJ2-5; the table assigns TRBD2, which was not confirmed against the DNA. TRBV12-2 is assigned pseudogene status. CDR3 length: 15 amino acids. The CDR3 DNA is TGTGCAAGTCGCCCCGGGACTAGCGGTCAAGAGACCCAGTACTTC. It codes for CASRPGTSGQETQYF.

The CDR3 sequence is CASSIMGGTQYF. As DNA, the CDR3 is TGTGCCAGCAGCATCATGGGGGGTACGCAGTATTTT. This sequence joins TRBV7-3 and TRBJ2-3; tentative D call: TRBD2 (6 bases). CDR3 length: 12 residues. Germline V gives CDR1 SGHTA, CDR2 FQGTGA. With 5 bases removed from V and 8 bases from J, the gap between germline ends came to 11 bases.

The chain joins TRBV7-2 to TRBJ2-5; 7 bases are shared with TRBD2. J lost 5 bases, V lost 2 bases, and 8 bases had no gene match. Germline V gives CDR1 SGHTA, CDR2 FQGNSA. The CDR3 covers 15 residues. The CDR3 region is CASSLMAGVWETQYF. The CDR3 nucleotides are TGTGCCAGCAGCTTAATGGCGGGGGTCTGGGAGACCCAGTACTTC.

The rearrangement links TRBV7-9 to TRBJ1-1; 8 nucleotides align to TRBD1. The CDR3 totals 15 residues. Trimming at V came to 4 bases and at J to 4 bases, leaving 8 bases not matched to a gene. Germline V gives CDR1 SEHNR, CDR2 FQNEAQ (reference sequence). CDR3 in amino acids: CASSSRQGRSTEAFF. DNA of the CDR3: TGTGCCAGCAGCTCACGACAGGGGCGGAGCACTGAAGCTTTCTTT.

The CDR3 nucleotides are TGTGCCAGTAGTATTCAGACAGGGCCTGGAAACACCATATATTTT. It specifies CASSIQTGPGNTIYF. The genes are TRBV19 and TRBJ1-3; 7 bases fit TRBD1. After removal of 3 bases from V and 2 bases from J, the junction contained 4 bases not matched to a gene. This CDR3 is built from 15 residues. Germline loops: CDR1 LNHDA, CDR2 SQIVND (reference sequence).

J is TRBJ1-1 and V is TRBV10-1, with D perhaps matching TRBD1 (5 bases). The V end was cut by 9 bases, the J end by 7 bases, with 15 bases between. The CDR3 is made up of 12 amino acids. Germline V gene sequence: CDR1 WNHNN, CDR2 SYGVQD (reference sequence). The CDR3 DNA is TGCGCCAGTCAGACAGAAATGAATGAAGCTTTCTTT. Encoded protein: CASQTEMNEAFF.